The 24 T cell receptor beta chains below all came from one sample that was sequenced in a study of cytomegalovirus exposure and HLA in healthy donors. TCRdb keeps only in-frame clones here, not all; method: immunoSEQ multiplex PCR. The data contain hundreds of thousands of clones, around 86% of them singletons. The sequenced material came from PBMCs. Receptor source: a woman aged 18-29 years in good health and CMV-seronegative.

This chain uses TRBV27 with TRBJ1-1; 8 bases fit TRBD1. After removal of 3 bases from V and 0 bases from J, the junction contained 3 bases not matched to a gene. The CDR3 loop spans 15 amino acids. Germline CDR1 reads MNHEY; CDR2 reads SMNVEV (reference sequence). CDR3 loop: CASSFRTGMNTEAFF. The CDR3 DNA reads as TGTGCCAGCAGTTTTAGGACAGGGATGAACACTGAAGCTTTCTTT.

This sequence joins TRBV4-1 and TRBJ2-1, with D perhaps matching TRBD1 (6 bases). This CDR3 has 18 residues. Germline lookup yields CDR1 MGHRA and CDR2 YSYEKL. The ends were cut back, 1 base at V and 8 bases at J, with 24 bases in the middle. CDR3 coding DNA: TGCGCCAGCAGCCAAGGGGTGCCGAGGGGGACCTCTGGGGATGAGCAGTTCTTC. Translation gives CASSQGVPRGTSGDEQFF.

V gene TRBV19 combines with J gene TRBJ1-1, with no clear D. This CDR3 has 12 residues. V was trimmed by 6 bases and J by 7 bases, leaving 12 bases between them. Germline CDR1 LNHDA, CDR2 SQIVND (reference sequence). Here the CDR3 reads CASRRRANEAFF. The CDR3 DNA is TGTGCCAGTAGAAGGCGGGCAAATGAAGCTTTCTTT. Full variable domain (remainder filled in from reference TRBV19 and TRBJ1-1): DGGITQSPKYLFRKEGQNVTLSCEQNLNHDAMYWYRQDPGQGLRLIYYSQIVNDFQKGDIAEGYSVSREKKESFPLTVTSAQKNPTAFYLCASRRRANEAFFGQGTRLTVV.

The gene calls are TRBV27 and TRBJ1-1; the match to TRBD1 covers 12 bases. CDR1 and CDR2 from the germline V gene are MNHEY and SMNVEV (reference sequence). The CDR3 length is 18 residues. With V trimmed by 5 bases and J by 0 bases, 10 bases remained unmatched. CDR3 nucleotide sequence: TGTGCCAGCAGTCTGTCCGGGACAGGGGGCCCCATGAACACTGAAGCTTTCTTT. Protein sequence: CASSLSGTGGPMNTEAFF.

The chain is built from TRBV7-9 and TRBJ2-7; TRBD2 matches at 8 bases. Per the germline V gene, CDR1 is SEHNR and CDR2 is FQNEAQ (reference sequence). This CDR3 has 14 residues. The trim removed 3 bases at V and 4 bases at J, leaving 5 bases unmatched. CDR3 residues: CASSLSGRRYEQYF. CDR3 nucleotides: TGTGCCAGCAGCTTGAGCGGGAGAAGGTACGAGCAGTACTTC.

The CDR3 reads CASSPVTGMGEQFF. The CDR3 bases are TGTGCCAGCAGCCCCGTTACGGGAATGGGTGAGCAGTTCTTC. The V call is TRBV7-7, the J call TRBJ2-1; a weak D match, TRBD2 (5 bases). V was trimmed by 5 bases and J by 9 bases, leaving 17 bases between them. The CDR3 extends over 14 amino acids. CDR1 SSHAT and CDR2 FNYEAQ come from the germline V gene (reference sequence).

The chain links TRBV27 to TRBJ2-1, with a weak D call TRBD2 (5 bases). This CDR3 spans 14 amino acids. Germline CDR1 and CDR2: MNHEY and SMNVEV (reference sequence). V was trimmed by 5 bases and J by 9 bases, leaving 17 bases between them. CDR3 region: CASSPTFEGSEQFF. CDR3 nucleotide sequence: TGTGCCAGCAGTCCTACTTTTGAGGGAAGTGAGCAGTTCTTC.

The chain joins TRBV6-6 to TRBJ2-6; no reliable D call. CDR1 and CDR2 (germline): MNHNY, SVGAGI (reference sequence). Trimming cost V 6 bases and J 1 base, with 10 bases left between them. There are 15 residues in the CDR3. The CDR3 loop is CASSRAGSGANVLTF. In nucleotides, the CDR3 is TGTGCCAGCAGCCGAGCCGGGTCTGGGGCCAACGTCCTGACTTTC.

The chain uses TRBV7-6 and TRBJ1-5; no reliable D call. The length of the CDR3 is 13 residues. The V gene's germline CDR1 is SGHVS and CDR2 FNYEAQ. Trimming stripped 2 bases from V and 4 bases from J, with 6 bases between. The CDR3 bases are TGTGCCAGCAGCTTAAATATTAATCAGCCCCAGCATTTT. It translates to CASSLNINQPQHF. Combining the CDR3 with reference TRBV7-6 and TRBJ1-5 gives the whole variable domain GAGVSQSPRYKVTKRGQDVALRCDPISGHVSLYWYRQALGQGPEFLTYFNYEAQQDKSGLPNDRFSAERPEGSISTLTIQRTEQRDSAMYRCASSLNINQPQHFGDGTRLSIL.

The chain links TRBV9 to TRBJ2-1; TRBD1 agrees at 9 bases. The ends lost 0 bases at V and 1 base at J; junction bases unmatched: 5. CDR1 is SGDLS, CDR2 YYNGEE, per germline. The CDR3 runs to 17 residues. The CDR3 DNA follows: TGTGCCAGCAGCGTAGCTGCACAGGGGGCATCCTACAATGAGCAGTTCTTC. Amino acids: CASSVAAQGASYNEQFF.

The V gene is TRBV28, the J gene TRBJ2-3, with D tentatively TRBD2 (7 bases). Trimming pared 6 bases from V and 2 bases from J, leaving 24 bases between. The CDR3 runs to 18 residues. Germline V gene sequence: CDR1 MDHEN, CDR2 SYDVKM. This chain's CDR3 is CASRPTSRYAGATDTQYF. CDR3 in DNA: TGTGCCAGCAGGCCTACTAGCCGCTACGCGGGGGCCACAGATACGCAGTATTTT. The entire variable domain, with the rest obtained from reference TRBV28 and TRBJ2-3, is as follows: DVKVTQSSRYLVKRTGEKVFLECVQDMDHENMFWYRQDPGLGLRLIYFSYDVKMKEKGDIPEGYSVSREKKERFSLILESASTNQTSMYLCASRPTSRYAGATDTQYFGPGTRLTVL.

The genes are TRBV4-1 and TRBJ2-3, with D possibly TRBD2 on 5 matching bases. The CDR3 loop spans 22 amino acids. CDR1 is MGHRA and CDR2 is YSYEKL in the germline V gene. The V and J ends lost 1 base and 0 bases respectively, with 29 bases between them. The CDR3 region has the DNA TGCGCCAGCAGCCAAGGTACCCTTAGAGGGAGCATAGTGACAATGAGCACAGATACGCAGTATTTT. Protein product: CASSQGTLRGSIVTMSTDTQYF.

The rearrangement links TRBV29-1 to TRBJ2-7; 14 bases fit TRBD2. V was clipped by 3 bases and J by 0 bases; unmatched bases: 1. Germline lookup yields CDR1 SQVTM and CDR2 ANQGSEA. CDR3 length: 15 amino acids. The DNA for the CDR3 is TGCAGCGTTGAGGGGACTAGCGGGAGCTCCTACGAGCAGTACTTC. Translating it yields CSVEGTSGSSYEQYF.

Written as DNA, the CDR3 is TGTGCCAGCAGTCCAACCCAGGGGGCAGGCACAGATACGCAGTATTTT. Protein sequence: CASSPTQGAGTDTQYF. The chain couples TRBV9 to TRBJ2-3; 8 bases map to TRBD1. Trimming cost V 5 bases and J 1 base; bases outside gene matches: 9. From germline, CDR1 is SGDLS and CDR2 YYNGEE. The CDR3 loop spans 16 amino acids.

This clone showed up just once. This chain links TRBV6-6 with TRBJ1-2; possibly TRBD1 for D (5 bases). Germline lookup yields CDR1 MNHNY and CDR2 SVGAGI (reference sequence). The CDR3 has 16 amino acids. V lost 0 bases and J 0 bases, leaving 11 bases between the germline ends. The CDR3 loop is CASSYSIQGSNYGYTF. The CDR3, as DNA: TGTGCCAGCAGTTACTCGATCCAGGGATCTAACTATGGCTACACCTTC.

The V and J genes are TRBV5-4 and TRBJ1-2; the match to TRBD1 covers 9 bases. This CDR3 has 16 amino acids. In germline, CDR1 is SGHNT, CDR2 YYREEE (reference sequence). J lost 1 base, V lost 4 bases, and 8 bases had no gene match. The CDR3 DNA follows: TGTGCCAGCAGCCTAGCCCCGGGACAGGGTAACTATGGCTACACCTTC. Amino acid sequence: CASSLAPGQGNYGYTF.

As regards this clone: As the CDR3 is not closed by the conserved phenylalanine or tryptophan, this likely results from a read error. The DNA is left out, because the CDR3 cannot be placed on it with certainty; the CDR3 is given as TCRdb lists it. The rearrangement joins TRBV7-9 to TRBJ1-1; the table's D gene call, TRBD1, was not cross checked with the DNA. CDR1 is SEHNR and CDR2 is FQNEAQ in the germline V gene (reference sequence). The CDR3 length is 12 residues, termini included. The CDR3 loop reads CASSLGLGDIQI.

This clone was detected ten times or more. In nucleotides, the CDR3 is TGTGCCAGCAGTTCCCCTTTGGTAGCGGGGTCCTCCTACGAGCAGTACTTC. As protein: CASSSPLVAGSSYEQYF. J is TRBJ2-7 and V is TRBV28; 8 bases align to TRBD2. Per germline, CDR1 MDHEN and CDR2 SYDVKM. The CDR3 loop spans 17 amino acids. Losses at the gene ends were 4 bases for V and 0 bases for J; bases not matched to a gene: 11. Variable domain in full (rest from reference TRBV28 and TRBJ2-7): DVKVTQSSRYLVKRTGEKVFLECVQDMDHENMFWYRQDPGLGLRLIYFSYDVKMKEKGDIPEGYSVSREKKERFSLILESASTNQTSMYLCASSSPLVAGSSYEQYFGPGTRLTVT.

The genes are TRBV7-9 and TRBJ2-2, with D possibly TRBD1 on 6 matching bases. V was pared by 3 bases and J by 6 bases, with 14 bases between. In germline, CDR1 is SEHNR, CDR2 FQNEAQ (reference sequence). There are 15 residues in the CDR3. The CDR3 DNA reads TGTGCCAGCAGCTTGACAGGTCGTTTATCCGGGGAGCTGTTTTTT. Its protein is CASSLTGRLSGELFF.

This chain links TRBV28 with TRBJ2-5; D possibly corresponds to TRBD2 (6 bases). There are 15 residues in the CDR3. Trimming cost V 3 bases and J 0 bases, with 11 bases left between them. In germline, CDR1 is MDHEN, CDR2 SYDVKM. This chain's CDR3 is CASSFRRGYQETQYF. The CDR3 nucleotides are TGTGCCAGCAGTTTTAGGCGGGGATACCAAGAGACCCAGTACTTC. The full variable domain, its missing parts supplied by reference TRBV28 and TRBJ2-5, is DVKVTQSSRYLVKRTGEKVFLECVQDMDHENMFWYRQDPGLGLRLIYFSYDVKMKEKGDIPEGYSVSREKKERFSLILESASTNQTSMYLCASSFRRGYQETQYFGPGTRLLVL.

This chain connects TRBV7-8 to TRBJ1-2; 7 nucleotides agree with TRBD1. CDR3 size: 14 residues. Trimming removed 3 bases from V and 5 bases from J; junction bases left unmatched: 6. Germline loops: CDR1 SGHVS, CDR2 FQNEAQ. The CDR3 protein is CASSFGTAHYGYTF. CDR3 DNA sequence: TGTGCCAGCAGCTTTGGGACAGCGCATTATGGCTACACCTTC.

This clone was observed once. This chain links TRBV28 with TRBJ1-3; no reliable D call. V was cut by 7 bases and J by 1 base, with 5 bases left in between. The CDR3 totals 12 residues. Germline lookup yields CDR1 MDHEN and CDR2 SYDVKM. The DNA for the CDR3 is TGTGCCAGCACAGATTCTGGAAACACCATATATTTT. It codes for CASTDSGNTIYF.

In nucleotides, the CDR3 is TGTGCCAGCAGTGTCCCTTCGCAGGGGGCCAATTCACCCCTCCACTTT. Amino acid sequence: CASSVPSQGANSPLHF. This chain uses TRBV6-1 with TRBJ1-6; 8 nucleotides agree with TRBD1. Germline V gene sequence: CDR1 MNHNS, CDR2 SASEGT. The V segment lost 4 bases and the J segment 7 bases; nucleotides outside the gene matches: 9. The CDR3 is made up of 16 amino acids.

The chain is built from TRBV27 and TRBJ2-7; the D gene is possibly TRBD2 (6 bases). Looked up from germline, CDR1 is MNHEY and CDR2 is SMNVEV (reference sequence). V was shortened by 7 bases and J by 2 bases, with 21 bases between the two germline ends. The CDR3 loop spans 16 amino acids. The CDR3 spells CASTYRGNSGPYEQYF. CDR3 in DNA: TGTGCCAGCACCTACCGCGGTAATAGCGGTCCCTACGAGCAGTACTTC.